The source of this TCR beta chain is a study of blood T cell repertoires in COVID-19. Assay: immunoSEQ multiplex PCR; the TCRdb copy retains only in-frame clones and omits some. The sample consists of 75,000 or so clones, approximately 84% of them appearing once. This sequence was found in a man aged 55 to 69 with active or convalescent COVID-19. The sequenced sample was peripheral blood.

The chain's CDR3 is CASSVSTGTSNYGYTF. CDR3 bases: TGTGCCAGCAGCGTTTCTACAGGAACGAGTAACTATGGCTACACCTTC. This chain connects TRBV9 to TRBJ1-2, with D maybe TRBD1 (5 bases). CDR1 and CDR2 (germline): SGDLS, YYNGEE. The CDR3 is 16 amino acids. Trimming removed 2 bases at V and 1 base at J, with 15 bases between.